The source of this T cell receptor (beta chain) is a study of patients and donors after allogeneic stem cell transplantation. TCRdb ran MiXCR on the RT-PCR reads and lists one entry per CDR3 protein. The sample holds 70,000 or so distinct CDR3 sequences, less than 30% seen once. The V and J ends lost 7 bases and 4 bases, in that order; junction bases with no gene match: 6. Germline CDR1 reads MNHEY; CDR2 reads SMNVEV (reference sequence). This CDR3 contains 13 residues. The sequencing sample was made of blood, either unsorted or a sorted T cell fraction (not recorded which). This chain connects TRBV27 to TRBJ2-7; 8 nucleotides match TRBD1. The sequence came from a human donor who was either an allogeneic HSCT recipient or a stem cell or donor lymphocyte infusion donor (not recorded which). It is not recorded whose cells these are; they may come from a transplant donor. CDR3 bases: TGTGCCAGCAAAAGGACAGGGATGTACGAGCAGTACTTC. The encoded protein is CASKRTGMYEQYF.